This T cell receptor beta chain was recorded in a study of cytomegalovirus exposure and HLA in healthy donors. Samples came from healthy bone marrow donors. The germline gives CDR1 MNHNS, CDR2 SASEGT. The CDR3 runs 15 residues. V was cut by 2 bases and J by 5 bases, with 16 bases left in between. Researchers ran the PCR with 60 Vbeta and 13 Jbeta primers. Only in-frame clones appear in the TCRdb table, and some are missing; sequencing was by immunoSEQ multiplex PCR. This sample carries around 130,000 clones, 80% to 85% of them seen once, and the ten largest clones take approximately 1.1%. General observations from the study: The study dropped some indistinguishable V segments, TRBV6-2 and TRBV6-3 among them.

This clone was detected only once. Antigen specificity is unknown. The TCR sequence derives from a boy under 18 in good health and CMV-seronegative. The sequenced sample was PBMCs. The V call is TRBV6-1, the J call TRBJ2-7; tentative D call: TRBD1 (6 bases). The CDR3: CASSEYDRSRDEQYF. DNA for the CDR3: TGTGCCAGCAGTGAATACGACAGGTCCCGAGACGAGCAGTACTTC.